The clone carrying this TCR beta chain showed up many times. Antigen: not known. These data come from a study of T cells in Graves' hyperthyroidism and ophthalmopathy. The CDR3 extends over 11 amino acids. The germline V gene has CDR1 LNHDA and CDR2 SQIVND (reference sequence). V was cut by 7 bases and J by 7 bases, with 10 bases left in between. RNA transcripts yielded amplified TCR beta CDR3 regions. First-round RT-PCR with HTBI primers amplified the TCR CDR3 region. TCRdb redid the calling of the multiplex PCR reads with MiXCR, one entry per CDR3 protein. This sample has 550,000 to 700,000 distinct CDR3 sequences; 35% to 55% occur once, and the top ten carry roughly 20%. Exclusion criteria comprised uncontrolled infection, other autoimmune disease, pregnancy or lactation. In making diagnoses, clinical symptoms, serum thyroxine and TRAb, thyroid ultrasound and orbital computed tomography were all used.

Overall study results and limits: In simple terms, a model built on 13 V-J features told ophthalmopathy apart from stable hyperthyroidism.

The chain employs TRBV19 and TRBJ1-1, with D unresolved. This TCR was sampled from an adult woman with Graves' disease, either hyperthyroidism or ophthalmopathy (not recorded which). Sequencing input: peripheral blood or thyroid tissue (not recorded which). The CDR3 DNA reads as TGTGCCAGTACGGCAAGCTTTGAAGCTTTCTTT. Translated: CASTASFEAFF.